These 23 T cell receptor beta chains originate from one sample sequenced in a study of OX40 agonist ivuxolimab in advanced cancers. The library was produced with the immunoSEQ multiplex PCR assay. The immuneACCESS repertoire file appears here via TCRdb, limited to in-frame rearrangements. These files lack a portion of the clones; in checked studies, under half of the deficit traces to unresolved V genes, and the cause of the others is not known. This sample holds under 100,000 clones; just under 95% were observed only once. The ten largest clones represent under 0.7% of the sample. Material: CD4+ or CD8+ T cells sorted from blood, obtained in a trial of the OX40 agonist ivuxolimab. The source is an adult with an advanced solid tumor such as melanoma, head and neck, liver or kidney cancer.

This chain uses TRBV5-4 with TRBJ1-1, with D maybe TRBD1 (6 bases). V shed 4 bases and J shed 4 bases, with 17 bases lying between them. CDR3 length equals 15 residues. Germline values: CDR1 SGHNT, CDR2 YYREEE (reference sequence). The CDR3 DNA follows: TGTGCCAGCAGCCCTAAAACAGGGAGAGGCACTGAAGCTTTCTTT. Translating gives CASSPKTGRGTEAFF.

The CDR3 sequence is CASRLDRLNTEAFF. CDR3 in DNA: TGTGCCAGCAGGCTTGACAGGCTGAACACTGAAGCTTTCTTT. The gene calls are TRBV27 and TRBJ1-1; TRBD1 is a possible D gene (6 bases). CDR3 size: 14 residues. Per the germline V gene, CDR1 is MNHEY and CDR2 is SMNVEV (reference sequence). The V end lost 6 bases, the J end lost 0 bases, and 11 bases lay between the germline ends.

This chain links TRBV5-1 with TRBJ2-1; the match to TRBD2 covers 7 bases. The CDR3 runs to 15 residues. The junction had 5 bases not matched to a gene; V was cut back by 0 bases and J by 5 bases. Germline CDR1 reads SGHRS; CDR2 reads YFSETQ. The CDR3 sequence is CASSLGLADNNEQFF. CDR3 coding DNA: TGCGCCAGCAGCTTGGGTCTAGCGGACAACAATGAGCAGTTCTTC.

This clone was seen just once. The chain recombines TRBV6-1 with TRBJ2-5; 12 bases map to TRBD2. CDR3 length: 15 residues. The trim removed 4 bases at V and 5 bases at J, leaving 5 bases unmatched. Per germline, CDR1 MNHNS and CDR2 SASEGT. The CDR3 DNA is TGTGCCAGCAGTGTTTCTAGCGGGGGGGTGGAGACCCAGTACTTC. It is translated as CASSVSSGGVETQYF.

This clone was observed once. J is TRBJ1-5 and V is TRBV30; D perhaps matches TRBD1 (6 bases). Germline V CDR1 and CDR2: GTSNPN, SVGIG (reference sequence). V gave up 1 base and J gave up 9 bases, with 13 bases separating them. CDR3 length equals 13 residues. The CDR3 nucleotides read TGTGCCTGGAGTGGCGGGGGCGCAGGGCCCCAGCATTTT. Protein sequence: CAWSGGGAGPQHF.

J is TRBJ2-7 and V is TRBV5-1; 8 bases fit TRBD1. Trimming at V came to 1 base and at J to 3 bases, leaving 3 bases not matched to a gene. The CDR3 runs 14 residues. Germline V gives CDR1 SGHRS, CDR2 YFSETQ. CDR3 bases: TGCGCCAGCAGCTTGTGGACAGGGTACTACGAGCAGTACTTC. This encodes CASSLWTGYYEQYF.

The chain uses TRBV29-1 and TRBJ1-1; D possibly corresponds to TRBD1 (5 bases). The CDR3 has 14 amino acids. Trimming removed 7 bases at V and 2 bases at J, with 17 bases between. Germline V CDR1 and CDR2: SQVTM, ANQGSEA. The CDR3 nucleotides read TGCAGCGGGGGGGTTCAAACACCTAACACTGAAGCTTTCTTT. Translated, it gives CSGGVQTPNTEAFF.

The gene calls are TRBV18 and TRBJ2-5, with D possibly TRBD1 on 5 matching bases. V lost 4 bases to trimming and J lost 5 bases, with 5 bases between them. The CDR3 is 11 residues long. Per germline, CDR1 KGHSH and CDR2 LQKENI. DNA for the CDR3: TGTGCCAGCTCACGGGGCGAGACCCAGTACTTC. Translation gives CASSRGETQYF. The variable domain in full, completed from reference TRBV18 and TRBJ2-5, reads NAGVMQNPRHLVRRRGQEARLRCSPMKGHSHVYWYRQLPEEGLKFMVYLQKENIIDESGMPKERFSAEFPKEGPSILRIQQVVRGDSAAYFCASSRGETQYFGPGTRLLVL.

The chain carries TRBV30 and TRBJ1-5; D is unclear. The V end was cut by 2 bases, the J end by 3 bases, with 8 bases between. Germline V lookup: CDR1 GTSNPN, CDR2 SVGIG (reference sequence). The CDR3 loop spans 13 amino acids. The CDR3 nucleotides read TGTGCCTGGAGTACTGGGCCCAATCAGCCCCAGCATTTT. As protein: CAWSTGPNQPQHF.

The chain combines TRBV7-6 with TRBJ1-6, with a tentative D call TRBD1 (6 bases). The CDR3 loop spans 13 amino acids. Germline values: CDR1 SGHVS, CDR2 FNYEAQ. Trimming left V 4 bases short and J 7 bases short, with 8 bases between. CDR3 nucleotides: TGTGCCAGCAGCTGGGGACAAAATTCACCCCTCCACTTT. Translated, it gives CASSWGQNSPLHF.

This chain joins TRBV27 and TRBJ2-2, with D unresolved. V lost 3 bases, J lost 4 bases, and 6 bases lay in between. The CDR3 covers 13 residues. From germline, CDR1 is MNHEY and CDR2 SMNVEV (reference sequence). CDR3 residues: CASSLLSTGELFF. CDR3 sequence (DNA): TGTGCCAGCAGTTTGTTATCCACCGGGGAGCTGTTTTTT.

The V and J genes are TRBV4-1 and TRBJ2-2; possibly TRBD2 for D (6 bases). Germline V gene lookup returns CDR1 MGHRA and CDR2 YSYEKL. With 2 bases removed from V and 1 base from J, the gap between germline ends came to 11 bases. The CDR3 runs 16 residues. CDR3 residues: CASSQFYGGNTGELFF. CDR3 bases: TGCGCCAGCAGCCAATTTTACGGGGGGAACACCGGGGAGCTGTTTTTT.

This chain uses TRBV29-1 with TRBJ2-1; TRBD2 agrees at 9 bases. Germline-derived CDR1 and CDR2 are SQVTM and ANQGSEA. The length of the CDR3 is 14 residues. After removal of 4 bases from V and 4 bases from J, the junction contained 5 bases not matched to a gene. This chain's CDR3 is CSVGRLAGYNEQFF. CDR3 nucleotides: TGCAGCGTTGGTCGGCTAGCGGGATACAATGAGCAGTTCTTC.

The chain recombines TRBV5-6 with TRBJ2-2; D gene ambiguous. Trimming pared 4 bases from V and 6 bases from J, leaving 7 bases between. The CDR3 loop spans 12 amino acids. Germline V gene lookup returns CDR1 SGHDT and CDR2 YYEEEE. The CDR3 protein is CASSLLPGELFF. CDR3 coding DNA: TGTGCCAGCAGCCTCCTGCCCGGGGAGCTGTTTTTT.

This chain joins TRBV19 and TRBJ1-5; D is ambiguous. The CDR3 loop spans 15 amino acids. Trimming cost V 2 bases and J 6 bases, with 14 bases left between them. The V gene's germline CDR1 is LNHDA and CDR2 SQIVND (reference sequence). CDR3 coding DNA: TGTGCCAGTAGTATACTAGGACTTGAGGGTCAGCCCCAGCATTTT. It specifies CASSILGLEGQPQHF.

The chain carries TRBV11-2 and TRBJ1-2; unclear D gene. The CDR3 is 19 amino acids. Trimming stripped 1 base from V and 1 base from J, with 22 bases between. Per germline, CDR1 SGHAT and CDR2 FQNNGV. CDR3 region: CASSLARAGSRRFNYGYTF. The DNA of the CDR3 is TGTGCCAGCAGCTTAGCTCGGGCAGGTTCGCGCCGCTTTAACTATGGCTACACCTTC.

The CDR3 here is CASRVGGSYNEQFF. In DNA form, the CDR3 reads TGCGCCAGCAGAGTGGGGGGCTCCTACAATGAGCAGTTCTTC. V usage is TRBV5-1 and J usage is TRBJ2-1; weak D call: TRBD2 (6 bases). V was clipped by 5 bases and J by 0 bases, with 9 bases between them. The CDR3 spans 14 residues. Germline CDR1 is SGHRS and CDR2 is YFSETQ.

V and J are TRBV7-8 and TRBJ1-4; D is perhaps TRBD1 (6 bases). Germline V gene lookup returns CDR1 SGHVS and CDR2 FQNEAQ. This CDR3 is 16 amino acids long. V lost 5 bases and J 0 bases, leaving 13 bases between the germline ends. CDR3 nucleotides: TGTGCCAGCAGCGTACTCAGGACAGCAACTAATGAAAAACTGTTTTTT. Encoded protein: CASSVLRTATNEKLFF.

The chain joins TRBV10-1 to TRBJ2-1; 9 bases map to TRBD1. Germline V CDR1 and CDR2: WNHNN, SYGVQD (reference sequence). V was pared by 9 bases and J by 4 bases, with 7 bases of the junction left unmatched. This CDR3 region has 14 residues. Here the CDR3 DNA reads TGCGCCAGGATAGACAGGGGGAGGTACAATGAGCAGTTCTTC. The encoded protein is CARIDRGRYNEQFF.

About this clone: The junction differs from germline at one of its ends, possibly a read error. The chain carries TRBV7-7 and TRBJ2-1; D gene ambiguous. This CDR3 contains 12 residues. Germline CDR1 and CDR2: SSHAT and FNYEAQ (reference sequence). CDR3 residues: CASSATDNEQFF. In DNA, the CDR3 is TGTGCTAGCAGCGCCACAGACAATGAGCAGTTCTTC.

This chain joins TRBV15 and TRBJ1-5, with D unresolved. The CDR3 spans 15 residues. The ends were cut back, 1 base at V and 0 bases at J, with 7 bases in the middle. Germline CDR1 and CDR2: LNHNV and YYDKDF (reference sequence). The CDR3 sequence: CATSRGTFSNQPQHF. In DNA form, the CDR3 reads TGTGCCACCAGCAGAGGGACCTTTAGCAATCAGCCCCAGCATTTT. The full variable domain, rest sourced from reference TRBV15 and TRBJ1-5, is DAMVIQNPRYQVTQFGKPVTLSCSQTLNHNVMYWYQQKSSQAPKLLFHYYDKDFNNEADTPDNFQSRRPNTSFCFLDIRSPGLGDTAMYLCATSRGTFSNQPQHFGDGTRLSIL.

With regard to this clone: The same CDR3 also results from other DNA sequences found in this sample. The V and J genes are TRBV7-9 and TRBJ2-7, with D perhaps TRBD2 (5 bases). Germline V lookup: CDR1 SEHNR, CDR2 FQNEAQ (reference sequence). V was cut by 4 bases and J by 2 bases, with 6 bases left in between. This CDR3 spans 12 amino acids. CDR3 residues: CASSWGAYEQYF. The DNA for the CDR3 is TGTGCCAGCAGCTGGGGAGCCTACGAGCAGTACTTC.

This clone was observed a few times. The CDR3 sequence is CASSLVYGGDTEAFF. CDR3 DNA sequence: TGTGCCAGCAGCCTCGTTTACGGGGGAGACACTGAAGCTTTCTTT. The V gene is TRBV6-1, the J gene TRBJ1-1, with a tentative D call TRBD1 (5 bases). The V gene's germline CDR1 is MNHNS and CDR2 SASEGT. V gave up 6 bases and J gave up 3 bases, with 17 bases separating them. The length of the CDR3 is 15 residues.